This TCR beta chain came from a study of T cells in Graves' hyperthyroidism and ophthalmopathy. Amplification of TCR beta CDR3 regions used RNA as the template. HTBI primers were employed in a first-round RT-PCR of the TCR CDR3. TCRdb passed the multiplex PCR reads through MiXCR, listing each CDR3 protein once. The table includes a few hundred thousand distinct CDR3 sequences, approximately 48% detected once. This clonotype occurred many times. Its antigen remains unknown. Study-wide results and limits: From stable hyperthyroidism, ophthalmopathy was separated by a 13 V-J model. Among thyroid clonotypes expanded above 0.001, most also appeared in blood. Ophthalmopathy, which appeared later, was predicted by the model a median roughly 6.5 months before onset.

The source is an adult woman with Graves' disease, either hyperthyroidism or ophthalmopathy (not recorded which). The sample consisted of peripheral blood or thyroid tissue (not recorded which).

DNA for the CDR3: TGTGCCAGCAGCCAAGACCTCCCTTACCAAGAGACCCAGTACTTC. Residues: CASSQDLPYQETQYF. The chain employs TRBV14 and TRBJ2-5; D uncertain. With 0 bases removed from V and 0 bases from J, the gap between germline ends came to 8 bases. The CDR3 is 15 amino acids. Germline CDR1 is SGHDN and CDR2 is FVKESK.